One and the same sample provided the 29 T cell receptor beta chains below, sequenced in a study of control samples from healthy donors and cancer patients. Clones were sequenced by immunoSEQ multiplex PCR, and TCRdb holds only the in-frame ones, with some missing. The table includes 100,000 to 150,000 clones, almost 95% detected once. The sample comprised PBMCs. These receptors were collected from a man at least 80 years old with head and neck cancer.

The chain links TRBV14 to TRBJ1-2; D perhaps matches TRBD1 (6 bases). V lost 0 bases, J lost 4 bases, and 15 bases lay in between. Germline values: CDR1 SGHDN, CDR2 FVKESK. The CDR3 has 16 amino acids. CDR3 bases: TGTGCCAGCAGCCAAGAATGGGAGTCCAGGGGCTATGGCTACACCTTC. Residues: CASSQEWESRGYGYTF.

J is TRBJ2-1 and V is TRBV7-9, with 9 positions matching TRBD2. The germline V gene has CDR1 SEHNR and CDR2 FQNEAQ (reference sequence). The CDR3 is 15 residues long. V lost 1 base and J lost 8; bases outside the gene matches: 6. The CDR3 bases are TGTGCCAGCAGCTTAGAACTAGCGGGTGGAGATGAGCAGTTCTTC. As protein: CASSLELAGGDEQFF.

The chain joins TRBV10-3 to TRBJ1-2; a weak D match, TRBD1 (5 bases). V lost 3 bases and J 6 bases, leaving 17 bases between the germline ends. The germline V gene encodes CDR1 ENHRY and CDR2 SYGVKD. The CDR3 runs to 15 residues. The CDR3 DNA reads TGTGCCATCAGTGATTTATCGAAGGGGAGCGATGGCTACACCTTC. Its protein is CAISDLSKGSDGYTF.

CDR3 in DNA: TGCGCCAGCAGCCAAGGGGTCGGCTCTGGGGCCAACGTCCTGACTTTC. This codes for CASSQGVGSGANVLTF. The chain has TRBV4-1 and TRBJ2-6, with unresolved D. V was trimmed by 1 base and J by 0 bases, leaving 7 bases between them. The CDR3 loop spans 16 amino acids. Looked up from germline, CDR1 is MGHRA and CDR2 is YSYEKL.

In regard to this clone: In the same sample, other DNA sequences code for this CDR3. V usage is TRBV9 and J usage is TRBJ2-3; the D is unclear. The V end lost 0 bases, the J end lost 1 base, and 3 bases lay between the germline ends. Germline V gene data show CDR1 as SGDLS and CDR2 as YYNGEE. The CDR3 length is 13 residues. The CDR3 sequence is CASSVEGTDTQYF. The CDR3 nucleotides read TGTGCCAGCAGCGTAGAAGGCACAGATACGCAGTATTTT. The variable domain in full, with the rest retrieved from reference TRBV9 and TRBJ2-3, is DSGVTQTPKHLITATGQRVTLRCSPRSGDLSVYWYQQSLDQGLQFLIQYYNGEERAKGNILERFSAQQFPDLHSELNLSSLELGDSALYFCASSVEGTDTQYFGPGTRLTVL.

The chain combines TRBV7-6 with TRBJ2-5; TRBD2 agrees at 14 bases. Trimming cost V 5 bases and J 4 bases; bases outside gene matches: 12. The V gene's germline CDR1 is SGHVS and CDR2 FNYEAQ. The CDR3 spans 18 residues. CDR3 coding DNA: TGTGCCAGCAGCCCGGTTCTGGGACTAGCGGGAGACCCAGAGACCCAGTACTTC. Protein: CASSPVLGLAGDPETQYF.

V is TRBV14 and J is TRBJ2-3, with D perhaps being TRBD1 or TRBD2 (6 bases each). V dropped 5 bases and J dropped 8 bases, with 14 bases sitting between them. The CDR3 is 13 amino acids. Germline V gene data show CDR1 as SGHDN and CDR2 as FVKESK. CDR3 loop: CASSASGALTQYF. In DNA, the CDR3 is TGTGCCAGCAGCGCCTCGGGGGCACTTACGCAGTATTTT.

The gene calls are TRBV5-4 and TRBJ1-1; 7 bases line up with TRBD1. The CDR3 is made up of 13 amino acids. Per germline, CDR1 SGHNT and CDR2 YYREEE (reference sequence). V lost 2 bases to trimming and J lost 6 bases; unmatched junction nucleotides: 4. CDR3 nucleotides: TGTGCCAGCAGCTTCAGGGGGTTCCCTGAAGCTTTCTTT. Protein: CASSFRGFPEAFF.

The rearrangement links TRBV10-3 to TRBJ2-7; tentative D call: TRBD2 (5 bases). The CDR3 is 14 residues long. V was clipped by 7 bases and J by 6 bases, with 19 bases between them. The V gene's germline CDR1 is ENHRY and CDR2 SYGVKD. The CDR3 spells CAIKPTGNGAEQYF. The CDR3 coding sequence is TGTGCCATCAAACCCACCGGGAACGGAGCCGAGCAGTACTTC.

The chain is built from TRBV27 and TRBJ1-2; D is unresolved. Germline V gene sequence: CDR1 MNHEY, CDR2 SMNVEV (reference sequence). V lost 7 bases and J 4 bases, leaving 22 bases between the germline ends. The CDR3 is 16 residues long. DNA for the CDR3: TGTGCCAGCACCGCCTCTATGGGGTTACCACTCTATGGCTACACCTTC. Amino acids: CASTASMGLPLYGYTF.

The sample holds one count of this clone. The chain uses TRBV4-1 and TRBJ2-5; 11 nucleotides agree with TRBD2. The CDR3 loop spans 16 amino acids. V was pared by 1 base and J by 5 bases, with 6 bases of the junction left unmatched. Per germline, CDR1 MGHRA and CDR2 YSYEKL. CDR3 DNA sequence: TGCGCCAGCAGCCAAGGGACTAGCGGGTGGGACGAGACCCAGTACTTC. It specifies CASSQGTSGWDETQYF.

The chain couples TRBV27 to TRBJ2-7; no clear D. Germline values: CDR1 MNHEY, CDR2 SMNVEV (reference sequence). The CDR3 has 14 residues. V lost 2 bases, J lost 3 bases, and 11 bases lay in between. CDR3 region: CASSLKSVSYEQYF. CDR3 bases: TGTGCCAGCAGTTTAAAATCGGTGAGCTACGAGCAGTACTTC.

The chain recombines TRBV25-1 with TRBJ2-2; the D gene is possibly TRBD1 (5 bases). Trimming removed 8 bases from V and 3 bases from J, with 13 bases in between. The CDR3 length is 14 residues. Germline loops: CDR1 MGHDK, CDR2 SYGVNS. The CDR3, as DNA: TGTGCCAGCCTCCCCTTAGGGGACACCGGGGAGCTGTTTTTT. It encodes CASLPLGDTGELFF. Looking up the rest from reference TRBV25-1 and TRBJ2-2 gives the full variable domain: EADIYQTPRYLVIGTGKKITLECSQTMGHDKMYWYQQDPGMELHLIHYSYGVNSTEKGDLSSESTVSRIRTEHFPLTLESARPSHTSQYLCASLPLGDTGELFFGEGSRLTVL.

The V call is TRBV4-1, the J call TRBJ1-4, with 8 positions matching TRBD1. CDR1 MGHRA and CDR2 YSYEKL come from the germline V gene. This CDR3 has 14 amino acids. V trimming: 5 bases; J trimming: 4 bases; junction bases outside the gene matches: 3. The CDR3 protein is CASSAGTGNEKLFF. Here the CDR3 DNA reads TGCGCCAGCAGCGCCGGGACAGGTAATGAAAAACTGTTTTTT.

The gene calls are TRBV19 and TRBJ1-2; 8 nucleotides match TRBD1. This CDR3 has 16 residues. V gave up 5 bases and J gave up 0 bases; unmatched junction bases: 8. Germline V gene sequence: CDR1 LNHDA, CDR2 SQIVND (reference sequence). CDR3 sequence reads: CASSRPTGGANYGYTF. The CDR3 coding sequence is TGTGCCAGTAGTCGACCCACAGGGGGAGCTAACTATGGCTACACCTTC.

CDR3 loop: CASSPGTGRTEAFF. In nucleotides, the CDR3 is TGTGCCAGTAGTCCCGGGACAGGGAGGACTGAAGCTTTCTTT. The V gene is TRBV19, the J gene TRBJ1-1; 9 nucleotides agree with TRBD1. V lost 5 bases, J lost 5 bases, and 6 bases stayed unmatched. The germline V gene has CDR1 LNHDA and CDR2 SQIVND (reference sequence). There are 14 residues in the CDR3.

The rearrangement links TRBV4-3 to TRBJ1-1; D possibly corresponds to TRBD1 (5 bases). The germline V and J ends were trimmed by 1 base and 0 bases, with 12 bases remaining between them. Germline lookup yields CDR1 LGHNA and CDR2 YSLEER. The CDR3 consists of 16 residues. The CDR3 sequence is CASSQGTGRMNTEAFF. CDR3 DNA sequence: TGCGCCAGCAGCCAAGGGACGGGACGGATGAACACTGAAGCTTTCTTT.

The V call is TRBV2, the J call TRBJ2-7; 10 bases align to TRBD2. Unmatched junction bases numbered 2, after V lost 8 bases and J lost 1 base. This CDR3 has 13 residues. Germline loops: CDR1 SNHLY, CDR2 FYNNEI. CDR3 DNA sequence: TGTGCCAGCGGAGCGGGGGGGTCCTACGAGCAGTACTTC. It codes for CASGAGGSYEQYF.

The genes are TRBV7-9 and TRBJ2-5, with D tentatively TRBD2 (5 bases). The CDR3 runs 14 residues. Germline CDR1 reads SEHNR; CDR2 reads FQNEAQ (reference sequence). Trimming removed 3 bases from V and 3 bases from J, with 11 bases in between. CDR3 sequence reads: CASSFTGVKETQYF. The CDR3 region has the DNA TGTGCCAGCAGCTTCACCGGGGTTAAAGAGACCCAGTACTTC.

The gene calls are TRBV7-7 and TRBJ2-5; TRBD1 matches at 7 bases. Unmatched junction bases numbered 6, after V lost 4 bases and J lost 7 bases. Germline values: CDR1 SSHAT, CDR2 FNYEAQ (reference sequence). This CDR3 has 13 residues. CDR3 sequence: CASSSRQGVTQYF. The DNA of the CDR3 is TGTGCCAGCAGCTCCCGACAGGGCGTGACCCAGTACTTC.

This clone was picked up one time. This chain uses TRBV18 with TRBJ1-4; D remains ambiguous. The CDR3 length is 17 residues. Deletions cut 3 bases from V and 3 bases from J, with 17 bases between. Germline V gene sequence: CDR1 KGHSH, CDR2 LQKENI. The DNA for the CDR3 is TGTGCCAGCTCACCTTTAAGTCCGACGGTTGCTAATGAAAAACTGTTTTTT. Translation: CASSPLSPTVANEKLFF.

This chain joins TRBV19 and TRBJ1-1; tentative D call: TRBD1 (5 bases). Germline assignment: CDR1 LNHDA and CDR2 SQIVND (reference sequence). Trimming stripped 6 bases from V and 1 base from J, with 12 bases between. The CDR3 contains 14 residues. CDR3 in DNA: TGTGCCAGTAGAAGAGTGACAGCGAACACTGAAGCTTTCTTT. Amino acids: CASRRVTANTEAFF. The full variable domain, completed using reference TRBV19 and TRBJ1-1, is DGGITQSPKYLFRKEGQNVTLSCEQNLNHDAMYWYRQDPGQGLRLIYYSQIVNDFQKGDIAEGYSVSREKKESFPLTVTSAQKNPTAFYLCASRRVTANTEAFFGQGTRLTVV.

V is TRBV19 and J is TRBJ2-7, with 7 bases that match TRBD1. This CDR3 spans 14 amino acids. V was clipped by 7 bases and J by 6 bases; unmatched bases: 12. The germline CDR1 and CDR2 sequences are LNHDA and SQIVND (reference sequence). CDR3 loop: CASTPGTEKAEQYF. CDR3 nucleotides: TGTGCCAGTACCCCCGGGACAGAAAAGGCCGAGCAGTACTTC.

The rearrangement joins TRBV15 to TRBJ1-2, with a possible D match to TRBD1 (5 bases). Germline CDR1 is LNHNV and CDR2 is YYDKDF (reference sequence). V lost 0 bases and J 7 bases, leaving 12 bases between the germline ends. The length of the CDR3 is 14 residues. The DNA of the CDR3 is TGTGCCACCAGCAGAGATCCGAGGGGCGCTGGCTACACCTTC. The encoded protein is CATSRDPRGAGYTF.

A single count supports this clone. The chain links TRBV10-3 to TRBJ2-3, with a weak D call TRBD2 (5 bases). V lost 4 bases, J lost 0 bases, and 11 bases lay in between. There are 15 residues in the CDR3. Germline CDR1 reads ENHRY; CDR2 reads SYGVKD. The CDR3 loop is CAISAVGDSTDTQYF. CDR3 bases: TGTGCCATCAGTGCGGTGGGAGATAGCACAGATACGCAGTATTTT.

The J gene is TRBJ2-3, the V gene TRBV3-1 (or the pseudogene TRBV3-2); D ambiguous. CDR1 is LGHDT, CDR2 YNNKEL, per germline (reference sequence). This CDR3 comprises 13 residues. Trimming took 1 base from V and 0 from J, leaving 2 bases between them. The CDR3 DNA follows: TGTGCCAGCAGCCAAGCCAGCACAGATACGCAGTATTTT. This translates into CASSQASTDTQYF.

V and J are TRBV6-2 or TRBV6-3 and TRBJ1-2, with a possible D match to TRBD1 (5 bases). This CDR3 contains 13 residues. Germline values: CDR1 MNHEY, CDR2 SVGEGT. V dropped 0 bases and J dropped 4 bases, with 6 bases sitting between them. CDR3 sequence reads: CASSYSTGYGYTF. The CDR3, as DNA: TGTGCCAGCAGTTACTCTACAGGCTATGGCTACACCTTC.

The chain combines TRBV7-9 with TRBJ2-2; D may match TRBD1 or TRBD2 (5 bases each). The germline V gene encodes CDR1 SEHNR and CDR2 FQNEAQ (reference sequence). The V end lost 9 bases, the J end lost 0 bases, and 5 bases lay between the germline ends. The CDR3 spans 12 residues. The CDR3 protein is CARGANTGELFF. The CDR3 DNA follows: TGTGCCAGGGGGGCGAACACCGGGGAGCTGTTTTTT.

The rearrangement uses TRBV6-5 and TRBJ2-5; 7 bases align to TRBD1. This CDR3 contains 13 residues. Germline V gene lookup returns CDR1 MNHEY and CDR2 SVGAGI. Unmatched junction bases numbered 8, after V lost 8 bases and J lost 5 bases. The CDR3 region is CASLDRVDETQYF. The CDR3 nucleotides are TGTGCCAGCCTTGACAGGGTTGATGAGACCCAGTACTTC.